This TCR beta chain appears in the sequencing data of a study of OX40 agonist ivuxolimab in advanced cancers. Study as a whole: Three dose-escalation patients had partial responses: one with hepatocellular carcinoma and two with cutaneous melanoma.

This CDR3 has 14 residues. V lost 4 bases to trimming and J lost 9 bases, with 20 bases between them. The germline gives CDR1 SGDLS, CDR2 YYNGEE. Whole-study findings and limits: In general, CD8+ T cells held more expanded clones than CD4+ did, on average.

Clones were read by immunoSEQ multiplex PCR, and TCRdb kept only the in-frame ones, dropping some. The repertoire holds some 89,000 clones, with around 80% as singletons. Points on this clone: The antigen is not known.

The sequencing here drew on CD4+ or CD8+ T cells sorted from blood, taken in a trial of the OX40 agonist ivuxolimab. This sequence joins TRBV9 and TRBJ2-7; D possibly uses TRBD1 or TRBD2 (6 bases each). This TCR came from an adult with an advanced solid tumor such as melanoma, head and neck, liver or kidney cancer. In DNA, the CDR3 is TGTGCCAGCAGCACGAGGGGGGTGGCGGACGCGCAGTACTTC. Protein product: CASSTRGVADAQYF. The whole variable domain, remainder taken from reference TRBV9 and TRBJ2-7, is DSGVTQTPKHLITATGQRVTLRCSPRSGDLSVYWYQQSLDQGLQFLIQYYNGEERAKGNILERFSAQQFPDLHSELNLSSLELGDSALYFCASSTRGVADAQYFGPGTRLTVT.